These 31 T cell receptor beta chains were sequenced from one sample in a study of persistence of HIV-infected CD4 T cells. Nonspecific anti-CD3/anti-CD28 bead stimulation represents the broad CD4+ T cell repertoire. Sorting of responding CD4+ T cells relied on upregulated CD40 ligand together with CD69. No antigen is known for these receptors. The libraries were made with immunoSEQ version 4 in survey mode. Sequenced by immunoSEQ multiplex PCR; TCRdb stores in-frame clones only, minus some. The repertoire consists of more than 35,000 clones, with roughly 89% occurring once and the leading ten covering about 1.3%. This sample comprised CD4+ T cells sorted from PBMCs after roughly 20-hour stimulation, obtained from a patient who received antiretroviral therapy. These receptors came from an adult man with HIV who was CMV-seropositive.

The rearrangement uses TRBV5-1 and TRBJ1-1, with D hard to call. Between the trimmed V and J ends, which lost 6 bases and 1 base, there was a span of 10 bases. CDR1 is SGHRS and CDR2 is YFSETQ in the germline V gene. This CDR3 contains 13 residues. The CDR3 is CASNGPANTEAFF. Here the CDR3 DNA reads TGCGCCAGCAACGGGCCTGCGAACACTGAAGCTTTCTTT.

This clone came up once. The V and J genes are TRBV5-1 and TRBJ1-6; 7 bases align to TRBD1. CDR3 length: 18 amino acids. Per germline, CDR1 SGHRS and CDR2 YFSETQ. With 3 bases clipped from V and 0 bases from J, the junction kept 9 bases outside the gene matches. CDR3 DNA: TGCGCCAGCAGCTACGGGCCCACAGGGGACTCCTATAATTCACCCCTCCACTTT. Protein sequence: CASSYGPTGDSYNSPLHF.

The gene calls are TRBV10-2 and TRBJ1-4, with TRBD1 as a possible D gene (6 bases). The CDR3 runs 18 residues. The germline gives CDR1 WSHSY, CDR2 SAAADI. V lost 5 bases, J lost 0 bases, and 19 bases lay in between. CDR3 loop: CASSSGGQVTATNEKLFF. In DNA, the CDR3 is TGCGCCAGCAGTTCGGGGGGCCAGGTTACAGCAACTAATGAAAAACTGTTTTTT.

The chain uses TRBV25-1 and TRBJ1-1; D perhaps matches TRBD1 (5 bases). Germline V gene sequence: CDR1 MGHDK, CDR2 SYGVNS. The CDR3 runs to 15 residues. The V end was cut by 0 bases, the J end by 1 base, with 9 bases between. The CDR3: CASSEYDGGNTEAFF. CDR3 nucleotide sequence: TGTGCCAGCAGTGAATATGACGGGGGGAACACTGAAGCTTTCTTT.

The genes are TRBV2 and TRBJ1-5; D ambiguous. This CDR3 is built from 13 residues. The V end was cut by 2 bases, the J end by 8 bases, with 10 bases between. The germline V gene encodes CDR1 SNHLY and CDR2 FYNNEI. This chain's CDR3 is CASSEIRSEPQHF. In nucleotides, the CDR3 is TGTGCCAGCAGTGAAATTCGGTCAGAGCCCCAGCATTTT.

This sequence joins TRBV6-5 and TRBJ2-1, with D unclear. V was shortened by 6 bases and J by 4 bases, with 13 bases between the two germline ends. Germline lookup yields CDR1 MNHEY and CDR2 SVGAGI. This CDR3 region has 14 residues. The CDR3 sequence: CASRALGGYNEQFF. CDR3 coding DNA: TGTGCCAGCAGAGCCCTGGGCGGATACAATGAGCAGTTCTTC.

The chain recombines TRBV5-1 with TRBJ2-5; 7 bases match TRBD2. The V segment lost 2 bases and the J segment 2 bases; nucleotides outside the gene matches: 3. This CDR3 region has 14 residues. Germline CDR1 and CDR2: SGHRS and YFSETQ. The CDR3 here is CASSFGAGQETQYF. The CDR3 coding sequence is TGCGCCAGCAGCTTTGGAGCGGGGCAAGAGACCCAGTACTTC.

The rearrangement uses TRBV27 and TRBJ1-6; 7 bases align to TRBD1. Germline lookup yields CDR1 MNHEY and CDR2 SMNVEV (reference sequence). The CDR3 is made up of 14 amino acids. Unmatched junction bases numbered 8, after V lost 5 bases and J lost 10 bases. CDR3 sequence (DNA): TGTGCCAGCAGTCCCGGGACAGACTACTCACCCCTCCACTTT. Protein product: CASSPGTDYSPLHF.

This sequence joins TRBV19 and TRBJ1-5; tentatively, D is TRBD1 (6 bases). The CDR3 is 15 amino acids. CDR1 LNHDA and CDR2 SQIVND come from the germline V gene (reference sequence). V was trimmed by 0 bases and J by 7 bases, leaving 13 bases between them. The CDR3 spells CASSIDGGGGQPQHF. CDR3 nucleotides: TGTGCCAGTAGTATAGATGGGGGGGGCGGACAGCCCCAGCATTTT.

This clone was seen a single time. The rearrangement joins TRBV5-6 to TRBJ2-3; 13 bases are a match to TRBD2. CDR1 is SGHDT, CDR2 YYEEEE, per germline. There are 17 residues in the CDR3. The V and J ends lost 2 bases and 6 bases, in that order; junction bases with no gene match: 9. The CDR3: CASSLLGLAGVSDTQYF. CDR3 sequence (DNA): TGTGCCAGCAGCTTATTAGGACTAGCGGGAGTTTCGGATACGCAGTATTTT.

The rearrangement links TRBV7-3 to TRBJ2-5; 8 bases match TRBD2. Germline CDR1 is SGHTA and CDR2 is FQGTGA. CDR3 length equals 13 residues. V lost 3 bases to trimming and J lost 8 bases; unmatched junction nucleotides: 5. The DNA of the CDR3 is TGTGCCAGCAGCTTTGGGCGGGAGGAAACCCAGTACTTC. Translation gives CASSFGREETQYF.

V gene TRBV20-1 combines with J gene TRBJ2-7, with D perhaps matching TRBD2 (5 bases). The germline V gene has CDR1 DFQATT and CDR2 SNEGSKA (reference sequence). Trimming removed 3 bases at V and 7 bases at J, with 10 bases between. CDR3 length: 11 amino acids. Here the CDR3 reads CSASITGEQYF. CDR3 bases: TGCAGTGCTAGTATCACGGGAGAGCAGTACTTC.

The chain has TRBV7-8 and TRBJ2-2; 10 nucleotides align to TRBD2. CDR3 length equals 16 residues. The V segment lost 5 bases and the J segment 1 base; nucleotides outside the gene matches: 4. Germline loops: CDR1 SGHVS, CDR2 FQNEAQ. The CDR3, as DNA: TGTGCCAGCAGCGCCCGGACTAGCGGGAACACCGGGGAGCTGTTTTTT. The encoded protein is CASSARTSGNTGELFF.

The chain employs TRBV10-3 and TRBJ1-4, with 7 bases that match TRBD1. V shed 2 bases, J shed 13 bases, and the junction held 4 bases outside the gene matches. This CDR3 spans 12 amino acids. Germline assignment: CDR1 ENHRY and CDR2 SYGVKD. The CDR3 here is CAISEKQGGLFF. The CDR3 nucleotides are TGTGCCATCAGTGAGAAGCAGGGGGGACTGTTTTTT.

This clone was counted a few times. At one end, the junction sequence differs from germline, possibly due to a read error. The chain joins TRBV7-8 to TRBJ2-7; D is perhaps TRBD1 (5 bases). Germline CDR1 SGHVS, CDR2 FQNEAQ. The CDR3 has 11 residues. This chain's CDR3 is CASSPGQLNHF. The DNA of the CDR3 is TGTGCCAGCAGCCCAGGACAACTCAACCACTTC.

V and J are TRBV11-1 and TRBJ1-1, with no clear D. Germline lookup yields CDR1 SGHAT and CDR2 FQDESV (reference sequence). V shed 2 bases and J shed 2 bases, with 12 bases lying between them. The CDR3 has 15 amino acids. The CDR3 is CASSLIRSDNTEAFF. In DNA, the CDR3 is TGTGCCAGCAGCTTAATCCGGTCAGATAACACTGAAGCTTTCTTT.

V usage is TRBV5-4 and J usage is TRBJ2-2; D might be TRBD1 (5 bases). Germline V gene data show CDR1 as SGHNT and CDR2 as YYREEE (reference sequence). CDR3 size: 17 residues. The V end lost 1 base, the J end lost 1 base, and 14 bases lay between the germline ends. The CDR3: CASSLLKDTLNTGELFF. CDR3 DNA sequence: TGTGCCAGCAGCTTGCTAAAGGACACGCTGAACACCGGGGAGCTGTTTTTT.

The chain employs TRBV25-1 and TRBJ1-4, with 10 bases fitting TRBD1. This CDR3 comprises 15 residues. Trimming took 5 bases from V and 6 from J; bases not matched to a gene: 6. CDR1 is MGHDK, CDR2 SYGVNS, per germline. This CDR3 reads CASSSDRGVDEKLFF. The DNA for the CDR3 is TGTGCCAGCAGTTCGGACAGGGGGGTTGATGAAAAACTGTTTTTT.

J is TRBJ1-1 and V is TRBV30; TRBD1 aligns across 8 bases. Germline lookup yields CDR1 GTSNPN and CDR2 SVGIG (reference sequence). CDR3 length equals 18 residues. The J segment lost 7 bases and the V segment lost 4 bases, leaving 23 bases of the junction unmatched. Written as DNA, the CDR3 is TGTGCCTGGAATCGGGCGGGGGGCAGGGGGCTAGTAAATAATGAAGCTTTCTTT. It translates to CAWNRAGGRGLVNNEAFF. Full variable domain (rest looked up from reference TRBV30 and TRBJ1-1): SQTIHQWPATLVQPVGSPLSLECTVEGTSNPNLYWYRQAAGRGLQLLFYSVGIGQISSEVPQNLSASRPQDRQFILSSKKLLLSDSGFYLCAWNRAGGRGLVNNEAFFGQGTRLTVV.

The chain joins TRBV14 to TRBJ2-7; TRBD1 matches 10 bases. The V segment lost 4 bases and the J segment 5 bases; nucleotides outside the gene matches: 8. In germline, CDR1 is SGHDN, CDR2 FVKESK. The CDR3 loop spans 15 amino acids. The CDR3, as DNA: TGTGCCAGCAGCCCGAGGGGACAGGGGTTCGACGAGCAGTACTTC. Translation gives CASSPRGQGFDEQYF.

The V gene is TRBV16, the J gene TRBJ1-2; D possibly corresponds to TRBD1 (5 bases). Trimming removed 2 bases from V and 8 bases from J, with 15 bases in between. CDR3 length equals 14 residues. Germline V gene lookup returns CDR1 KGHSY and CDR2 FQNENV. The CDR3 spells CASSQGEGVGGYTF. For the CDR3, the DNA is TGTGCCAGCAGCCAAGGGGAAGGGGTAGGAGGCTACACCTTC.

This clone was counted a single time. The V and J genes are TRBV27 and TRBJ2-3, with D possibly TRBD2 on 5 matching bases. CDR1 and CDR2 from the germline V gene are MNHEY and SMNVEV (reference sequence). Trimming cost V 7 bases and J 3 bases, with 17 bases left between them. The CDR3 spans 15 residues. Here the CDR3 DNA reads TGTGCCAGCACCTTAGGTCGGGGAAGTACAGATACGCAGTATTTT. Its translation is CASTLGRGSTDTQYF.

The rearrangement links TRBV9 to TRBJ2-3, with TRBD2 matching 9 bases. Per the germline V gene, CDR1 is SGDLS and CDR2 is YYNGEE. The CDR3 loop spans 15 amino acids. Unmatched junction bases numbered 4, after V lost 2 bases and J lost 3 bases. For the CDR3, the DNA is TGTGCCAGCAGCGTTGGGCGGGAGGGTACAGATACGCAGTATTTT. Translated, it gives CASSVGREGTDTQYF.

The V gene is TRBV7-2, the J gene TRBJ2-2; TRBD2 matches at 7 bases. The CDR3 runs 17 residues. The ends lost 0 bases at V and 0 bases at J; junction bases unmatched: 4. Germline V gene sequence: CDR1 SGHTA, CDR2 FQGNSA. The CDR3: CASSLAIGTTNTGELFF. The CDR3 DNA sequence: TGTGCCAGCAGCTTAGCCATCGGGACTACGAACACCGGGGAGCTGTTTTTT.

The genes are TRBV5-4 and TRBJ2-7; 7 positions match TRBD1. The CDR3 covers 17 residues. V gave up 4 bases and J gave up 4 bases; unmatched junction bases: 17. Germline CDR1 reads SGHNT; CDR2 reads YYREEE (reference sequence). CDR3 DNA sequence: TGTGCCAGCAGCCCTTTGGGGGTGACAGGGCCTACATACGAGCAGTACTTC. It encodes CASSPLGVTGPTYEQYF. The full variable domain, completed using reference TRBV5-4 and TRBJ2-7, is ETGVTQSPTHLIKTRGQQVTLRCSSQSGHNTVSWYQQALGQGPQFIFQYYREEENGRGNFPPRFSGLQFPNYSSELNVNALELDDSALYLCASSPLGVTGPTYEQYFGPGTRLTVT.

This clone was found once. V and J are TRBV29-1 and TRBJ2-1, with no clear D. V was cut by 5 bases and J by 7 bases, with 15 bases left in between. The germline gives CDR1 SQVTM, CDR2 ANQGSEA. The CDR3 is made up of 13 amino acids. CDR3 in DNA: TGCAGCGTTTTAAGGGCCCTAAATAATGAGCAGTTCTTC. Encoded protein: CSVLRALNNEQFF.

The J gene is TRBJ2-7, the V gene TRBV7-9; D is uncertain. This CDR3 region has 12 residues. Looked up from germline, CDR1 is SEHNR and CDR2 is FQNEAQ (reference sequence). The CDR3 region is CVTDPLLEEQYF. The DNA of the CDR3 is TGTGTTACCGACCCGTTGCTGGAGGAGCAGTACTTC.

This clone was picked up a small number of times. V and J are TRBV7-9 and TRBJ1-4; D remains ambiguous. Deletions cut 5 bases from V and 9 bases from J, with 7 bases between. The CDR3 sequence is 11 residues long. CDR1 and CDR2 (germline): SEHNR, FQNEAQ (reference sequence). CDR3 nucleotides: TGTGCCAGCAGCGCAGGAAAAAAACTGTTTTTT. Its protein product is CASSAGKKLFF.

This clone was observed a single time. CDR3 loop: CASSDGTSGVLETQYF. The CDR3 DNA is TGTGCCAGTAGTGACGGGACTAGCGGGGTTTTGGAGACCCAGTACTTC. J is TRBJ2-5 and V is TRBV19; TRBD2 matches 13 bases. The CDR3 is 16 amino acids. Germline V gene lookup returns CDR1 LNHDA and CDR2 SQIVND (reference sequence). V lost 5 bases and J lost 5; bases outside the gene matches: 8.

The V call is TRBV19, the J call TRBJ2-1; D remains ambiguous. The V and J ends lost 6 bases and 2 bases respectively, with 11 bases between them. The CDR3 is 14 residues long. The germline CDR1 and CDR2 sequences are LNHDA and SQIVND (reference sequence). The CDR3 region is CASRLKDTYNEQFF. As DNA, the CDR3 is TGTGCCAGTAGACTAAAAGACACCTACAATGAGCAGTTCTTC.

This chain uses TRBV30 with TRBJ1-4; D is unclear. Germline CDR1 reads GTSNPN; CDR2 reads SVGIG (reference sequence). The CDR3 totals 14 residues. Trimming cost V 3 bases and J 8 bases, with 16 bases left between them. For the CDR3, the DNA is TGTGCCTGGAGGCCCCCCACCCTAAAAGAAAAACTGTTTTTT. It yields the protein CAWRPPTLKEKLFF.